These 25 T cell receptor beta chains were all obtained from the same sample, sequenced in a study of blood T cell repertoires in COVID-19. The protocol was immunoSEQ multiplex PCR, while the TCRdb copy is restricted to in-frame clones and leaves out a portion. The sample consists of roughly 160,000 clones, more than 70% of them appearing once. The sample was peripheral blood. The receptors stem from a woman of 80 years or more with active or convalescent COVID-19.

The gene calls are TRBV5-4 and TRBJ2-2; 9 nucleotides line up with TRBD1. The V gene's germline CDR1 is SGHNT and CDR2 YYREEE (reference sequence). The V and J ends lost 4 bases and 5 bases, in that order; junction bases with no gene match: 9. The CDR3 covers 16 residues. The CDR3 sequence: CASSHRGQGLTGELFF. As DNA, the CDR3 is TGTGCCAGCAGCCATAGGGGACAGGGACTGACCGGGGAGCTGTTTTTT.

The chain joins TRBV6-5 to TRBJ1-2, with 7 bases aligning to TRBD1. From germline, CDR1 is MNHEY and CDR2 SVGAGI. The V and J ends lost 0 bases and 7 bases, in that order; junction bases with no gene match: 5. This CDR3 has 14 residues. The CDR3 DNA follows: TGTGCCAGCAGTTACTCAGGCCAGGGGGGTGGCTACACCTTC. Its protein product is CASSYSGQGGGYTF.

This clone was seen only once. The J gene is TRBJ1-1, the V gene TRBV19, with D tentatively TRBD1 (5 bases). This CDR3 spans 14 amino acids. Trimming removed 7 bases at V and 4 bases at J, with 16 bases between. Germline CDR1 LNHDA, CDR2 SQIVND (reference sequence). The CDR3 DNA reads as TGTGCCAGTAAAGTAACAGGAGCACTCACTGAAGCTTTCTTT. It codes for CASKVTGALTEAFF. The full variable domain, completed using reference TRBV19 and TRBJ1-1, is DGGITQSPKYLFRKEGQNVTLSCEQNLNHDAMYWYRQDPGQGLRLIYYSQIVNDFQKGDIAEGYSVSREKKESFPLTVTSAQKNPTAFYLCASKVTGALTEAFFGQGTRLTVV.

CDR3 coding DNA: TGTGCCTGGGGGCAACTAGCGGGAGTGGCAGATACGCAGTATTTT. Its translation is CAWGQLAGVADTQYF. The chain employs TRBV30 and TRBJ2-3, with 11 bases that match TRBD2. Germline lookup yields CDR1 GTSNPN and CDR2 SVGIG (reference sequence). The CDR3 is made up of 15 amino acids. V was clipped by 5 bases and J by 4 bases; unmatched bases: 8. Full variable domain (missing parts from reference TRBV30 and TRBJ2-3): SQTIHQWPATLVQPVGSPLSLECTVEGTSNPNLYWYRQAAGRGLQLLFYSVGIGQISSEVPQNLSASRPQDRQFILSSKKLLLSDSGFYLCAWGQLAGVADTQYFGPGTRLTVL.

The chain couples TRBV28 to TRBJ1-1; possibly TRBD1 for D (6 bases). Trimming took off 8 bases at V and 4 bases at J, with 8 bases between the two ends. The CDR3 runs 11 residues. Germline CDR1 and CDR2: MDHEN and SYDVKM. This CDR3 reads CASVQGTEAFF. The CDR3 DNA reads TGTGCCAGCGTACAGGGCACTGAAGCTTTCTTT.

J is TRBJ1-1 and V is TRBV5-1; tentatively, D is TRBD1 (5 bases). The CDR3 contains 13 residues. Germline CDR1 and CDR2: SGHRS and YFSETQ. Deletions cut 0 bases from V and 5 bases from J, with 8 bases between. The DNA of the CDR3 is TGCGCCAGCAGCTTGGCAGGGCAGACTGAAGCTTTCTTT. Translated: CASSLAGQTEAFF.

The J gene is TRBJ2-1, the V gene TRBV18, with D perhaps TRBD1 (6 bases). Trimming cost V 5 bases and J 7 bases, with 15 bases left between them. CDR3 length: 14 amino acids. The germline gives CDR1 KGHSH, CDR2 LQKENI. CDR3 sequence (DNA): TGTGCCAGCTCAGCAACAGGGTTCGATAATGAGCAGTTCTTC. Amino acid sequence: CASSATGFDNEQFF.

The chain employs TRBV2 and TRBJ1-1; the D is unclear. Per germline, CDR1 SNHLY and CDR2 FYNNEI. The ends were cut back, 4 bases at V and 8 bases at J, with 11 bases in the middle. There are 12 residues in the CDR3. CDR3 in DNA: TGTGCCAGCAGTGTAAGGGCGGGAGAAGCTTTCTTT. As protein: CASSVRAGEAFF.

This rearrangement joins TRBV7-2 to TRBJ2-5; the match to TRBD1 covers 10 bases. Looked up from germline, CDR1 is SGHTA and CDR2 is FQGNSA. Losses at the gene ends were 3 bases for V and 6 bases for J; bases not matched to a gene: 7. The CDR3 sequence is 15 residues long. The CDR3 protein is CASSFRTGGEQTQYF. The CDR3 DNA reads as TGTGCCAGCAGCTTCAGGACAGGGGGGGAACAGACCCAGTACTTC.

V and J are TRBV10-1 and TRBJ1-2, with 7 positions matching TRBD1. This CDR3 spans 20 amino acids. Losses at the gene ends were 3 bases for V and 4 bases for J; bases not matched to a gene: 23. Germline CDR1 WNHNN, CDR2 SYGVQD (reference sequence). In DNA form, the CDR3 reads TGCGCCAGCAGTGACCCACCTGACCAAGGGACAGCACGGTTGGGCTATGGCTACACCTTC. It specifies CASSDPPDQGTARLGYGYTF.

The chain couples TRBV27 to TRBJ1-1; the D is unclear. The CDR3 is 13 residues long. Germline lookup yields CDR1 MNHEY and CDR2 SMNVEV (reference sequence). Trimming cost V 6 bases and J 2 bases, with 10 bases left between them. The CDR3 sequence: CASRAAINTEAFF. Written as DNA, the CDR3 is TGTGCCAGCAGGGCTGCAATTAACACTGAAGCTTTCTTT.

This chain uses TRBV18 with TRBJ2-5, with a weak D call TRBD1 (6 bases). Germline V gene data show CDR1 as KGHSH and CDR2 as LQKENI. Trimming stripped 6 bases from V and 5 bases from J, with 19 bases between. CDR3 length: 15 residues. CDR3 amino acids: CASSRLQGQSETQYF. CDR3 nucleotide sequence: TGTGCCAGCTCGCGTTTACAGGGTCAGTCGGAGACCCAGTACTTC.

This clone was counted a single time. The chain is built from TRBV7-2 and TRBJ1-5, with 8 bases matching TRBD1. Germline assignment: CDR1 SGHTA and CDR2 FQGNSA. V shed 5 bases, J shed 4 bases, and the junction held 7 bases outside the gene matches. There are 15 residues in the CDR3. The chain's CDR3 is CASSRRTGWNQPQHF. CDR3 sequence (DNA): TGTGCCAGCAGCCGTAGGACAGGGTGGAATCAGCCCCAGCATTTT.

This clone has a handful of counts. The chain uses TRBV3-1 (or the pseudogene TRBV3-2) and TRBJ1-1; the D gene is possibly TRBD1 (5 bases). The CDR3 extends over 18 amino acids. V lost 4 bases and J lost 0, with 21 bases in between. Germline values: CDR1 LGHDT, CDR2 YNNKEL (reference sequence). The CDR3 region is CASSLTGGITKMNTEAFF. In DNA form, the CDR3 reads TGTGCCAGCAGCCTTACCGGGGGGATTACCAAAATGAACACTGAAGCTTTCTTT.

The V call is TRBV29-1, the J call TRBJ2-7; no clear D gene. Trimming stripped 3 bases from V and 7 bases from J, with 10 bases between. The CDR3 is 11 residues long. CDR1 and CDR2 (germline): SQVTM, ANQGSEA. The CDR3: CSVELTEEQYF. CDR3 DNA sequence: TGCAGCGTTGAGCTTACAGAAGAGCAGTACTTC.

CDR3 in amino acids: CASSLGGDRDTEAFF. The CDR3 DNA follows: TGTGCCAGCAGCCTTGGAGGGGATCGGGACACTGAAGCTTTCTTT. The chain carries TRBV3-1 (or the pseudogene TRBV3-2) and TRBJ1-1, with D possibly TRBD1 on 5 matching bases. In germline, CDR1 is LGHDT, CDR2 YNNKEL (reference sequence). The CDR3 is made up of 15 amino acids. Trimming left V 4 bases short and J 3 bases short, with 15 bases between.

This chain links TRBV25-1 with TRBJ1-6; D is undetermined. Trimming left V 1 base short and J 1 base short, with 5 bases between. The V gene's germline CDR1 is MGHDK and CDR2 SYGVNS. The CDR3 length is 15 residues. The CDR3 DNA is TGTGCCAGCAGTGAATCTTCGTCCTATAATTCACCCCTCCACTTT. It yields the protein CASSESSSYNSPLHF.

The rearrangement links TRBV3-1 (or the pseudogene TRBV3-2) to TRBJ2-2; TRBD2 matches at 15 bases. This CDR3 spans 18 amino acids. Germline V gene lookup returns CDR1 LGHDT and CDR2 YNNKEL (reference sequence). With 8 bases clipped from V and 3 bases from J, the junction kept 10 bases outside the gene matches. The CDR3 DNA is TGTGCCAGCGGGCGGACTAGCGGGAGGGGGATCTACACCGGGGAGCTGTTTTTT. As protein: CASGRTSGRGIYTGELFF.

The chain employs TRBV9 and TRBJ2-1; TRBD2 is a possible D gene (6 bases). This CDR3 has 13 amino acids. V lost 4 bases to trimming and J lost 9 bases, with 14 bases between them. Germline V gene data show CDR1 as SGDLS and CDR2 as YYNGEE. The DNA of the CDR3 is TGTGCCAGCAGCCCCGGGGGACTGATTGAGCAGTTCTTC. The encoded protein is CASSPGGLIEQFF.

CDR3 nucleotides: TGTGCCAGCAGCCCCCCGGGAGGAAACAATGAGCAGTTCTTC. It is translated as CASSPPGGNNEQFF. The genes are TRBV7-9 and TRBJ2-1; 7 bases align to TRBD2. The V gene's germline CDR1 is SEHNR and CDR2 FQNEAQ (reference sequence). With V trimmed by 5 bases and J by 5 bases, 6 bases remained unmatched. The CDR3 is made up of 14 amino acids.

The rearrangement joins TRBV5-1 to TRBJ2-5, with unresolved D. The CDR3 is 13 residues long. Germline CDR1 and CDR2: SGHRS and YFSETQ. V was pared by 4 bases and J by 5 bases, with 12 bases between. CDR3 loop: CASSPTVPETQYF. For the CDR3, the DNA is TGCGCCAGCAGCCCAACAGTGCCCGAGACCCAGTACTTC.

A few counts support this clone. The CDR3 DNA reads as TGTGCCAGCATCCGGCGAGGGCGGGAGGCGGATGGAGGCTACACCTTC. This sequence encodes CASIRRGREADGGYTF. The chain couples TRBV5-6 to TRBJ1-2, with D unresolved. The CDR3 contains 16 residues. Trimming took off 6 bases at V and 8 bases at J, with 26 bases between the two ends. The germline V gene has CDR1 SGHDT and CDR2 YYEEEE.

V is TRBV15 and J is TRBJ2-7; D might be TRBD1 (6 bases). Trimming left V 5 bases short and J 3 bases short, with 14 bases between. The germline V gene encodes CDR1 LNHNV and CDR2 YYDKDF (reference sequence). The CDR3 has 14 amino acids. DNA for the CDR3: TGTGCCACCAGCCGATCCGGACAGCTCTACGAGCAGTACTTC. It codes for CATSRSGQLYEQYF. The entire variable domain, with the rest obtained from reference TRBV15 and TRBJ2-7, is as follows: DAMVIQNPRYQVTQFGKPVTLSCSQTLNHNVMYWYQQKSSQAPKLLFHYYDKDFNNEADTPDNFQSRRPNTSFCFLDIRSPGLGDTAMYLCATSRSGQLYEQYFGPGTRLTVT.

The chain combines TRBV18 with TRBJ2-4; 7 nucleotides align to TRBD1. With V trimmed by 0 bases and J by 4 bases, 12 bases remained unmatched. This CDR3 contains 18 residues. The germline CDR1 and CDR2 sequences are KGHSH and LQKENI. The CDR3 DNA follows: TGTGCCAGCTCACCACCGGTAGGGGGCTTGAGGGATAAAAACATTCAGTACTTC. Protein: CASSPPVGGLRDKNIQYF.

Notes on this clone: This same CDR3 is encoded by further DNA sequences in the sample. The chain uses TRBV7-3 and TRBJ2-7, with 12 positions matching TRBD2. The CDR3 consists of 14 residues. Germline values: CDR1 SGHTA, CDR2 FQGTGA. The trim removed 4 bases at V and 2 bases at J, leaving 0 bases unmatched. CDR3: CASSSSGRAYEQYF. CDR3 bases: TGTGCCAGCAGCTCTAGCGGGAGGGCCTACGAGCAGTACTTC.